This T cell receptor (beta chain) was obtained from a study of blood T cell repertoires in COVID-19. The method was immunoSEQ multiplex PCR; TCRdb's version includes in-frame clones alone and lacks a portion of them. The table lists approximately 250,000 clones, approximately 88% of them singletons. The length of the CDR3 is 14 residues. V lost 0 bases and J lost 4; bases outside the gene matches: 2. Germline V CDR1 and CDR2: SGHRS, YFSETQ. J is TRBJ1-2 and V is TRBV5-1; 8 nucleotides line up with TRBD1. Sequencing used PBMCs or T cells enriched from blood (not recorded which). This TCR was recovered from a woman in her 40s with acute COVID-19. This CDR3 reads CASSLGQGSYGYTF. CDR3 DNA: TGCGCCAGCAGCTTGGGACAGGGGAGCTATGGCTACACCTTC.